This T cell receptor beta chain was found in a study of blood T cell repertoires in COVID-19. Study-level information: Some COVID-19 samples were acute and others convalescent; all came from the United States, Italy and Spain. From T cells, B-cell-depleted T cells, or PBMCs came the material, which was cDNA or gDNA.

Per the original methods: Researchers report that nucleated cell counts were estimated from reference gene primer amplification. Profiling relied on immunoSEQ multiplex PCR, and the TCRdb table lists in-frame clones only, not all of them. Clonal size and the V and J genes are those of that table, whereas D and trimming came from the DNA. The sample includes about 120,000 clones, about 85% of them seen just once. The CDR3 has 12 residues. From germline, CDR1 is MDHEN and CDR2 SYDVKM. Trimming cost V 10 bases and J 0 bases, with 9 bases left between them. The sequenced material came from peripheral blood. The receptor comes from a human donor in a cohort sampled during active COVID-19. The V gene is TRBV28, the J gene TRBJ2-5; no definite D call. CDR3 nucleotides: TGTGCCACTATAGACAACCAAGAGACCCAGTACTTC. Residues: CATIDNQETQYF.